Presented here are 30 T cell receptor beta chains from one specimen sequenced in a study of radiotherapy plus CTLA-4 blockade in lung cancer. The table came from immunoSEQ multiplex PCR; TCRdb's copy has only in-frame clones and leaves some out. The table has about 87,000 clones, more than 75% seen once. This sample comprised peripheral blood, obtained from a patient treated with radiotherapy plus ipilimumab. The origin of the receptors is a human donor with non-small cell lung cancer that progressed on radiotherapy plus ipilimumab.

The chain employs TRBV7-2 and TRBJ1-5; a possible D gene is TRBD1 (6 bases). V lost 5 bases and J 5 bases, leaving 16 bases between the germline ends. Germline CDR1 SGHTA, CDR2 FQGNSA. The CDR3 runs to 15 residues. The CDR3 protein is CASSINAGDYQPQHF. In nucleotides, the CDR3 is TGTGCCAGCAGCATAAACGCAGGGGACTATCAGCCCCAGCATTTT. The variable domain in full, with the rest retrieved from reference TRBV7-2 and TRBJ1-5, is GAGVSQSPSNKVTEKGKDVELRCDPISGHTALYWYRQSLGQGLEFLIYFQGNSAPDKSGLPSDRFSAERTGGSVSTLTIQRTQQEDSAVYLCASSINAGDYQPQHFGDGTRLSIL.

The V and J genes are TRBV18 and TRBJ1-4; a weak D match, TRBD1 (6 bases). This CDR3 spans 15 amino acids. Trimming pared 4 bases from V and 2 bases from J, leaving 11 bases between. CDR1 is KGHSH and CDR2 is LQKENI in the germline V gene. CDR3 DNA: TGTGCCAGCTCACGCGACAGGCAGACTAATGAAAAACTGTTTTTT. This translates into CASSRDRQTNEKLFF.

The chain links TRBV28 to TRBJ2-1, with 13 bases lining up with TRBD2. Germline loops: CDR1 MDHEN, CDR2 SYDVKM. V shed 1 base, J shed 8 bases, and the junction held 8 bases outside the gene matches. The length of the CDR3 is 17 residues. The CDR3 nucleotides are TGTGCCAGCAGTTTATCCTCCGGACTAGCGGGAGTCCATGAGCAGTTCTTC. Its protein is CASSLSSGLAGVHEQFF.

The chain recombines TRBV19 with TRBJ2-7, with D maybe TRBD2 (5 bases). The germline V gene has CDR1 LNHDA and CDR2 SQIVND (reference sequence). This CDR3 region has 13 residues. V shed 5 bases and J shed 2 bases, with 10 bases lying between them. The CDR3 DNA reads as TGTGCCAGTAGTCGGGGAGTCACCTACGAGCAGTACTTC. This encodes CASSRGVTYEQYF.

V is TRBV6-1 and J is TRBJ2-1; D remains unclear. The CDR3 is 12 amino acids. The germline CDR1 and CDR2 sequences are MNHNS and SASEGT. The ends were cut back, 5 bases at V and 9 bases at J, with 11 bases in the middle. The CDR3 DNA reads TGTGCCAGCAGTCACGGCCCTAGTGAGCAGTTCTTC. Translated, it gives CASSHGPSEQFF.

The chain has TRBV11-2 and TRBJ1-2; no reliable D call. Germline V gene data show CDR1 as SGHAT and CDR2 as FQNNGV. CDR3 length: 13 residues. The germline V and J ends were trimmed by 1 base and 4 bases, with 7 bases remaining between them. CDR3 sequence (DNA): TGTGCCAGCAGCTTAGCTGCAGGCTATGGCTACACCTTC. Protein sequence: CASSLAAGYGYTF.

This clone was seen a few times. The CDR3 is CASSSGQGVNQPQHF. The CDR3 DNA reads as TGTGCCAGCAGCTCAGGACAGGGTGTCAATCAGCCCCAGCATTTT. This sequence joins TRBV27 and TRBJ1-5; 8 nucleotides match TRBD1. CDR1 is MNHEY, CDR2 SMNVEV, per germline (reference sequence). With V trimmed by 6 bases and J by 3 bases, 7 bases remained unmatched. The CDR3 loop spans 15 amino acids.

This chain uses TRBV15 with TRBJ1-5; D possibly corresponds to TRBD1 (5 bases). CDR3 length equals 15 residues. Germline V lookup: CDR1 LNHNV, CDR2 YYDKDF (reference sequence). Deletions cut 5 bases from V and 6 bases from J, with 17 bases between. This CDR3 reads CATSAEVQGPQPQHF. The CDR3 DNA is TGTGCCACCAGCGCGGAGGTCCAGGGACCTCAGCCCCAGCATTTT.

The gene calls are TRBV7-9 and TRBJ2-4, with 8 bases matching TRBD1. Per the germline V gene, CDR1 is SEHNR and CDR2 is FQNEAQ (reference sequence). This CDR3 contains 14 residues. V gave up 6 bases and J gave up 10 bases; unmatched junction bases: 11. For the CDR3, the DNA is TGTGCCAGCAGTGACAGGGGTCTTTTCCTAATTCAGTACTTC. Protein product: CASSDRGLFLIQYF.

The chain is built from TRBV28 and TRBJ1-4; D might be TRBD1 (5 bases). V was trimmed by 6 bases and J by 6 bases, leaving 20 bases between them. Per germline, CDR1 MDHEN and CDR2 SYDVKM. CDR3 length: 16 amino acids. The CDR3 nucleotides are TGTGCCAGCAGCTCCCCGAAGGGGAAGGGCGATGAAAAACTGTTTTTT. Amino acid sequence: CASSSPKGKGDEKLFF.

The DNA of the CDR3 is TGCGCCAGCAGCCAAGATCATGGGTTCGGTGGCTACACCTTC. It is translated as CASSQDHGFGGYTF. V and J are TRBV4-3 and TRBJ1-2; D not certain. The CDR3 runs to 14 residues. V lost 0 bases and J lost 7, with 12 bases in between. In germline, CDR1 is LGHNA, CDR2 YSLEER.

The V and J genes are TRBV5-1 and TRBJ2-7, with D maybe TRBD2 (6 bases). The CDR3 has 13 residues. Per the germline V gene, CDR1 is SGHRS and CDR2 is YFSETQ. Between the trimmed V and J ends, which lost 4 bases and 4 bases, there was a span of 12 bases. The CDR3: CASSPGGIYEQYF. The CDR3 DNA sequence: TGCGCCAGCAGCCCTGGAGGGATTTACGAGCAGTACTTC.

CDR3 coding DNA: TGTGCCAGCAGCGTCCTTAGCGGGAGCCCCGGGACCGGGGAGCTGTTTTTT. It encodes CASSVLSGSPGTGELFF. V is TRBV9 and J is TRBJ2-2, with TRBD2 matching over 9 bases. In germline, CDR1 is SGDLS, CDR2 YYNGEE. The CDR3 runs 17 residues. Germline trimming cut 2 bases from V and 5 bases from J; bases unmatched to any gene: 10.

This clone was counted between two and nine times. CDR3 coding DNA: TGTGCCAGCAGTTACGAGGTGGGGCAAGATGGCTACACCTTC. Translating gives CASSYEVGQDGYTF. The V call is TRBV6-5, the J call TRBJ1-2; D possibly corresponds to TRBD1 (5 bases). Between the trimmed V and J ends, which lost 2 bases and 6 bases, there was a span of 13 bases. CDR3 length: 14 residues. Germline V gene data show CDR1 as MNHEY and CDR2 as SVGAGI.

The CDR3 DNA reads TGTGCCAGTAGTGCGGGGATTAGCAATCAGCCCCAGCATTTT. Its protein product is CASSAGISNQPQHF. V gene TRBV19 combines with J gene TRBJ1-5, with D unresolved. CDR1 and CDR2 from the germline V gene are LNHDA and SQIVND (reference sequence). CDR3 length: 14 amino acids. Trimming stripped 5 bases from V and 0 bases from J, with 8 bases between.

The chain combines TRBV27 with TRBJ2-3, with 10 bases that match TRBD2. The J segment lost 4 bases and the V segment lost 7 bases, leaving 14 bases of the junction unmatched. This CDR3 is built from 17 residues. Germline CDR1 is MNHEY and CDR2 is SMNVEV (reference sequence). CDR3 protein: CASTLRGGSGRSDTQYF. CDR3 sequence (DNA): TGTGCCAGCACCCTCCGCGGGGGTAGCGGGAGGTCAGATACGCAGTATTTT.

As for this clone: The germline gene is not matched at one end of the junction; a read error may be the cause. The chain has TRBV6-5 and TRBJ1-1; D is perhaps TRBD1 (5 bases). CDR3 length: 14 residues. From germline, CDR1 is MNHEY and CDR2 SVGAGI. DNA of the CDR3: TGTGCCAGCAGTACCCCGGACACCCAGAACGAGGCTTCCTTT. It specifies CASSTPDTQNEASF.

The chain carries TRBV2 and TRBJ2-7; the match to TRBD1 covers 7 bases. The germline V gene has CDR1 SNHLY and CDR2 FYNNEI. V shed 10 bases, J shed 6 bases, and the junction held 6 bases outside the gene matches. The CDR3 length is 11 residues. DNA of the CDR3: TGTGCCATTTCGACAGGGACCGAGCAGTACTTC. Translating it yields CAISTGTEQYF.

The chain is built from TRBV19 and TRBJ2-5; 7 nucleotides agree with TRBD1. This CDR3 has 15 amino acids. J was trimmed by 7 bases and V by 0 bases; bases with no gene match: 8. Germline V lookup: CDR1 LNHDA, CDR2 SQIVND (reference sequence). In nucleotides, the CDR3 is TGTGCCAGTAGTATAGACGTCATTACAGGGGTGACCCAGTACTTC. The encoded protein is CASSIDVITGVTQYF.

This chain uses TRBV2 with TRBJ1-4; D is unclear. This CDR3 region has 15 residues. Germline V lookup: CDR1 SNHLY, CDR2 FYNNEI. V lost 4 bases, J lost 1 base, and 10 bases lay in between. As DNA, the CDR3 is TGTGCCAGCAGTGGGAGCGGGGTAACTAATGAAAAACTGTTTTTT. Amino acids: CASSGSGVTNEKLFF.

V gene TRBV6-5 combines with J gene TRBJ1-2, with TRBD1 identical over 7 bases. The V and J ends lost 8 bases and 2 bases, in that order; junction bases with no gene match: 5. CDR3 size: 13 residues. The germline gives CDR1 MNHEY, CDR2 SVGAGI. CDR3 in amino acids: CASGQAVNYGYTF. CDR3 DNA: TGTGCCAGCGGACAGGCTGTAAACTATGGCTACACCTTC.

The chain joins TRBV2 to TRBJ1-4; 9 bases agree with TRBD1. This CDR3 region has 14 residues. Trimming at V came to 4 bases and at J to 7 bases, leaving 4 bases not matched to a gene. CDR1 is SNHLY, CDR2 FYNNEI, per germline. CDR3 coding DNA: TGTGCCAGCAGTGTGGGACAGGGCGGTGAAAAACTGTTTTTT. Encoded protein: CASSVGQGGEKLFF.

The chain couples TRBV27 to TRBJ2-1, with 7 bases lining up with TRBD2. With V trimmed by 7 bases and J by 1 base, 1 base remained unmatched. Germline V gene data show CDR1 as MNHEY and CDR2 as SMNVEV (reference sequence). This CDR3 is built from 13 residues. CDR3 protein: CASTGGSYNEQFF. CDR3 nucleotide sequence: TGTGCCAGCACGGGGGGTTCCTACAATGAGCAGTTCTTC.

This chain uses TRBV5-1 with TRBJ2-3; D is ambiguous. The CDR3 sequence is 16 residues long. V dropped 0 bases and J dropped 4 bases, with 15 bases sitting between them. Looked up from germline, CDR1 is SGHRS and CDR2 is YFSETQ. Here the CDR3 reads CASSLAAGLGADTQYF. The CDR3 DNA sequence: TGCGCCAGCAGCTTGGCGGCAGGCCTTGGCGCAGATACGCAGTATTTT.

The V call is TRBV7-2, the J call TRBJ1-6, with a weak D call TRBD1 (6 bases). V lost 7 bases and J lost 5, with 12 bases in between. Germline CDR1 SGHTA, CDR2 FQGNSA. The CDR3 has 14 amino acids. The CDR3 DNA reads as TGTGCCAGCAACCACAGGGCAGATAATTCACCCCTCCACTTT. It encodes CASNHRADNSPLHF.

V usage is TRBV4-2 and J usage is TRBJ1-1; D call uncertain. V shed 0 bases and J shed 10 bases, with 15 bases lying between them. CDR1 is LGHNA, CDR2 YNFKEQ, per germline. The CDR3 runs to 14 residues. CDR3 coding DNA: TGTGCCAGCAGCCAAGATCTGATGACATCGGCAGCTTTCTTT. It yields the protein CASSQDLMTSAAFF.

On this clone: Germline and junction disagree at one end, which may indicate a read error. The rearrangement links TRBV11-2 to TRBJ2-7; D uncertain. In germline, CDR1 is SGHAT, CDR2 FQNNGV. This CDR3 contains 15 residues. The CDR3 nucleotides are TGTGCCAGCAGCCTAGACAACCTGAGCTCCTACGAGCAGTACTTC. Translated: CASSLDNLSSYEQYF.

J is TRBJ1-2 and V is TRBV7-2; no clear D. Germline V lookup: CDR1 SGHTA, CDR2 FQGNSA. Trimming removed 8 bases at V and 5 bases at J, with 12 bases between. The CDR3 runs to 12 residues. The CDR3 coding sequence is TGTGCCAGCTCGTCCGTATCTTATGGCTACACCTTC. Encoded protein: CASSSVSYGYTF. The full variable domain, in which reference TRBV7-2 and TRBJ1-2 provide the parts outside the CDR3, is GAGVSQSPSNKVTEKGKDVELRCDPISGHTALYWYRQSLGQGLEFLIYFQGNSAPDKSGLPSDRFSAERTGGSVSTLTIQRTQQEDSAVYLCASSSVSYGYTFGSGTRLTVV.

The genes are TRBV5-4 and TRBJ1-2, with a possible D match to TRBD1 (5 bases). The CDR3 totals 14 residues. V was pared by 3 bases and J by 5 bases, with 14 bases between. Germline-derived CDR1 and CDR2 are SGHNT and YYREEE (reference sequence). CDR3 sequence (DNA): TGTGCCAGCAGCTCGCAGGGATATGAATATGGCTACACCTTC. Amino acids: CASSSQGYEYGYTF.

This clone was found a few times. The chain has TRBV19 and TRBJ1-6; TRBD1 aligns across 8 bases. CDR3 length: 15 amino acids. V shed 4 bases and J 5 bases; nucleotides not matched to a gene: 4. The germline gives CDR1 LNHDA, CDR2 SQIVND (reference sequence). In DNA, the CDR3 is TGTGCCAGTAGTACCCTGGGACAGGATAATTCACCCCTCCACTTT. Translating it yields CASSTLGQDNSPLHF.